A selection of T cell receptor beta chains follows, all from one sample in a study of CD8 T cells in Susac syndrome. In TCRdb, the immunoSEQ multiplex PCR reads were re-called with MiXCR into one record per CDR3 protein. The repertoire holds approximately 170,000 distinct CDR3 sequences, with approximately 93% as singletons. The sample consisted of CD4+ T cells from PBMCs. The receptors were sampled from a human donor with multiple sclerosis. Each CDR3 is given with its conserved first and last residue. The order of the fields is D gene, clone size, J gene, V gene, CDR3 DNA, CDR3 protein. A D gene is named only where the DNA matches it firmly. A clone size is listed for some rows: how often the clone was seen (once, few, many), or a class if it is expanded.

- - TRBJ2-7 TRBV28 TGTGCCAGCAGTTTAGGAGGGCGCGACGAGCAGTACTTC CASSLGGRDEQYF
- - TRBJ1-5 TRBV6-6 TGTGCCAGCAGTTCCCTTGGAGGGGGACAGCCCCAGCATTTT CASSSLGGGQPQHF
TRBD2 - TRBJ2-2 TRBV29-1 TGCAGCGTCACCCCACGGGGGGCCGGGGAGCTGTTTTTT CSVTPRGAGELFF
TRBD1 - TRBJ2-7 TRBV12-3/TRBV12-4 TGTGCCAGCAGAGACGGCGTTGGACAGGGATTCCCCTACGAGCAGTACTTC CASRDGVGQGFPYEQYF
- - TRBJ2-2 TRBV19 TGTGCCAGTAGTATTCTCGGGGAGAACACCGGGGAGCTGTTTTTT CASSILGENTGELFF
- - TRBJ2-1 TRBV7-8 TGTGCCAGCAGCCGGGTCCTAAGAGACCATGAGCAGTTCTTC CASSRVLRDHEQFF
TRBD1 - TRBJ1-4 TRBV2 TGTGCCAGCAGTGTACAGGGGGCGCAAGGAAAACTGTTTTTT CASSVQGAQGKLFF
- - TRBJ2-3 TRBV11-2 TGTGCCAGCAGCTCCTCGTCAGATACGCAGTATTTT CASSSSSDTQYF
- - TRBJ1-5 TRBV24-1 TGTGCCACCAGTGACTCTTCCTTCTCTTCGGGGCAGCCCCAGCATTTT CATSDSSFSSGQPQHF
- - TRBJ2-1 TRBV5-1 TGCGCCAGCAGCCTCACAGCGGGCTCAACGATAAACAATGAGCAGTTCTTC CASSLTAGSTINNEQFF
- - TRBJ1-1 TRBV11-2 TGTGCCAGCAGCCCCCCCCGTTTGAGCCTTCAGACTGAAGCTTTCTTT CASSPPRLSLQTEAFF
- - TRBJ1-2 TRBV29-1 TGCAGCGTGGAAACAGGGTATCCACGAGGCTACACCTTC CSVETGYPRGYTF
TRBD2 - TRBJ2-3 TRBV6-1 TGTGCCAGCAGATTAGCGGGAGGGCCGGGGGATACGCAGTATTTT CASRLAGGPGDTQYF
- - TRBJ2-5 TRBV15 TGTGCCACCAGCAGAGATCTGACCAGAGAGACCCAGTACTTC CATSRDLTRETQYF
- - TRBJ2-5 TRBV5-1 TGCGCCAGCAGCTTAGGCAACCAAGAGACCCAGTACTTC CASSLGNQETQYF
- - TRBJ2-3 TRBV7-2 TGTGCCAGCTCCCCTCTATTAGATACGCAGTATTTT CASSPLLDTQYF
TRBD1 few TRBJ2-5 TRBV12-3/TRBV12-4 TGTGCCAGCACCCCGGGACAGGGGGCAGAGACCCAGTACTTC CASTPGQGAETQYF
- - TRBJ2-7 TRBV12-3/TRBV12-4 TGTGCCAGCAGTTTACATAGGTTGGTATTGCTCGGGGAGCAGTACTTC CASSLHRLVLLGEQYF
TRBD2 - TRBJ2-1 TRBV20-1 TGCAGTGCTAGAAAGCGGGAGGGATACAATGAGCAGTTCTTC CSARKREGYNEQFF
TRBD2 - TRBJ2-1 TRBV7-9 TGTGCCAGCAGCCCTGGGACTAGCGGGAGGGTCAATGAGCAGTTCTTC CASSPGTSGRVNEQFF
- once TRBJ2-5 TRBV29-1 TGCAGCGCTACTAAAGAGACCCAGTACTTC CSATKETQYF
- - TRBJ1-2 TRBV3-1 TGTGCCAGCAGCCAAGAGAACAGGATCGGGGGCTACACCTTC CASSQENRIGGYTF
TRBD2 - TRBJ2-1 TRBV5-6 TGTGCCAGCAACCCTAGCGGAAACTACAATGAGCAGTTCTTC CASNPSGNYNEQFF
TRBD1 - TRBJ1-1 TRBV7-9 TGTGCCAGCAGCTTGACTGGTAGTCGTGGGACAGGACCTTTCTTT CASSLTGSRGTGPFF
TRBD1 - TRBJ1-2 TRBV6-5 TGTGCCAGCAGGAGTACAGGGGTTGGCTATGGCTACACCTTC CASRSTGVGYGYTF
TRBD2 - TRBJ2-7 TRBV5-4 TGTGCCAGCAGCTTGAGAAGACTAGCGGGAGGGCCCTACGAGCAGTACTTC CASSLRRLAGGPYEQYF
TRBD1 once TRBJ1-2 TRBV6-6 TGTGCCAGCATTGGGACAGGGTATGGCTACACCTTC CASIGTGYGYTF
- - TRBJ2-3 TRBV19 TGTGCCAGTAGTTCCGACCACACAGATACGCAGTATTTT CASSSDHTDTQYF
TRBD1 - TRBJ1-4 TRBV12-3/TRBV12-4 TGTGCCAGCAGTTTAGGGGACAGGGTTCGTTTT CASSLGDRVRF
TRBD1 - TRBJ1-5 TRBV6-5 TGTGCCAGCAGTTATGCAGGGGGCGGCAATCAGCCCCAGCATTTT CASSYAGGGNQPQHF
TRBD1 - TRBJ1-2 TRBV29-1 TGCAGCGTGGAACAGGACAGGGGGATTGGTGGCTACACCTTC CSVEQDRGIGGYTF
- - TRBJ2-1 TRBV2 TGTGCCAGCAGTGTTCTAAACGAGCAGTTCTTC CASSVLNEQFF
TRBD1 once TRBJ2-7 TRBV28 TGTGCCAGCATCTCGGGACAGGGGTCCTACGAGCAGTACTTC CASISGQGSYEQYF
TRBD1 - TRBJ1-5 TRBV19 TGTGCCAGTAGTATGAGGCAGGGGGCCGACAATCAGCCCCAGCATTTT CASSMRQGADNQPQHF
- - TRBJ2-1 TRBV5-1 TGCGCCAGCAAGGGAGACGAGATTGGTGAGCAGTTCTTC CASKGDEIGEQFF
TRBD1 once TRBJ2-7 TRBV3-1 TGTGCCAGCAGCCAAGGGCTCGGGACAGATAATTACGAGCAGTACTTC CASSQGLGTDNYEQYF
- - TRBJ2-1 TRBV27 TGTGCCAGCAGTTTAGAGGGTAGCTCCTACAATGAGCAGTTCTTC CASSLEGSSYNEQFF
- once TRBJ2-6 TRBV5-1 TGCGCCAGCGAGCTTTTCTCTGGGGCCAACGTCCTGACTTTC CASELFSGANVLTF
- - TRBJ1-5 TRBV25-1 TGTGCCAGCAGTGAGGGATATAGCAATCAGCCCCAGCATTTT CASSEGYSNQPQHF
- once TRBJ1-4 TRBV2 TGTGCCAGCTCCAGACTCCTGGACGGGGAAAAACTGTTTTTT CASSRLLDGEKLFF
- - TRBJ1-1 TRBV29-1 TGCAGCGTTCCCCGACGGTCAAACACTGAAGCTTTCTTT CSVPRRSNTEAFF
TRBD2 - TRBJ2-7 TRBV3-1 TGTGCCAGCAGCTCCAGACTAGCGGGGACCTCCTACGAGCAGTACTTC CASSSRLAGTSYEQYF
- - TRBJ1-2 TRBV30 TGTGCCTGGGACAGAAACTATGGCTACACCTTC CAWDRNYGYTF
TRBD1 - TRBJ2-5 TRBV30 TGTGCTGGACAGGCTTCAGAGACCCAGTACTTC CAGQASETQYF
- - TRBJ2-5 TRBV29-1 TGCAGCGTTTTATCCGGAGGGGAGACCCAGTACTTC CSVLSGGETQYF
TRBD1 - TRBJ2-7 TRBV27 TGTGCCAGCAGAACCCCGACAGGGTTC CASRTPTGF
- - TRBJ2-2 TRBV28 TGTGCCAGCATTCCTTATAGGACAGAGAACACCGGGGAGCTGTTTTTT CASIPYRTENTGELFF
TRBD1 - TRBJ2-1 TRBV20-1 TGCAGTGCTATTTGGACAGGGGGCCGGAATGAGCAGTTCTTC CSAIWTGGRNEQFF
- - TRBJ2-1 TRBV18 TGTGCCAGCTCACCACAGGGCTACTCCTACAATGAGCAGTTCTTC CASSPQGYSYNEQFF
- - TRBJ2-3 TRBV6-6 TGTGCCAGCAGACTCCCCGGCACAGATACGCAGTATTTT CASRLPGTDTQYF
- - TRBJ2-4 TRBV30 TGTGCCTGGAGTGGCGACCTGCTAGGAAACATTCAGTACTTC CAWSGDLLGNIQYF
- - TRBJ2-7 TRBV27 TGTGCCAGCAGTTTACACGGTCCCTACGAGCAGTACTTC CASSLHGPYEQYF
TRBD2 - TRBJ2-7 TRBV7-2 TGTGCCAGCAGCTTAGTATCTAGCGGAGGGTACGAGCAGTACTTC CASSLVSSGGYEQYF
- - TRBJ1-2 TRBV7-2 TGTGCCAGCAGCAATGCGGGCTATGGCTACACCTTC CASSNAGYGYTF
TRBD1 - TRBJ2-2 TRBV5-6 TGTGCCAGCAGCTTCGACAGGGGTACCGGGGAGCTGTTTTTT CASSFDRGTGELFF
TRBD2 - TRBJ2-7 TRBV7-2 TGTGCCAGCAGCCGACTAGCGGGGACCCCCTACGAGCAGTACTTC CASSRLAGTPYEQYF
- - TRBJ1-1 TRBV3-1 TGTGCCAGCAGACCCGGGCAAATGAACACTGAAGCTTTCTTT CASRPGQMNTEAFF
- - TRBJ2-3 TRBV20-1 TGCAGTGCTAGAGATTTCGGCAAATCCAGAACAGATACGCAGTATTTT CSARDFGKSRTDTQYF
TRBD2 - TRBJ2-7 TRBV18 TGTGCCAGCTCCCCGGCTTCGAGCGGGACCTACGAGCAGTACTTC CASSPASSGTYEQYF